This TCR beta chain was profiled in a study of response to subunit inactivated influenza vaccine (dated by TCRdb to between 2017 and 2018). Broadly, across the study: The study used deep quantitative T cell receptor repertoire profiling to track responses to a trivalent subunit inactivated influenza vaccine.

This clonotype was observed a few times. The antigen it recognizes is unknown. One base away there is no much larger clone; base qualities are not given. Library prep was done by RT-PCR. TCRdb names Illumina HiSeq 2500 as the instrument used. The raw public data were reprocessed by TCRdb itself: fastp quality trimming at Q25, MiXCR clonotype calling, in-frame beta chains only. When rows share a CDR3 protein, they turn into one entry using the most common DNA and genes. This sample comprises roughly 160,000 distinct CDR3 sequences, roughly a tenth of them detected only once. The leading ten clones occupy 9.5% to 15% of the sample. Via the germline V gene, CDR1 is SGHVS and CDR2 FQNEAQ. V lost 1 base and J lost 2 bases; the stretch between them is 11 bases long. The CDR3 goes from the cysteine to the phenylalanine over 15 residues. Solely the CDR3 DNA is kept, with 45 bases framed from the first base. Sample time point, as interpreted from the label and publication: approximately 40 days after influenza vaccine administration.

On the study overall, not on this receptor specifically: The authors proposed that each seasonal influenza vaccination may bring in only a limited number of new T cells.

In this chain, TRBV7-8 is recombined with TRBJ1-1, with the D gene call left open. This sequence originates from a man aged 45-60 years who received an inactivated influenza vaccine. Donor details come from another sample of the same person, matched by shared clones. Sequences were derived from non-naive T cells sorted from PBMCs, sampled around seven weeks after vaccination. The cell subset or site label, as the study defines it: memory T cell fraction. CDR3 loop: CASSLVENSNTEAFF. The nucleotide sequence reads TGTGCCAGCAGCTTAGTGGAGAACAGTAACACTGAAGCTTTCTTT.